This record concerns one T cell receptor beta chain sequence. No antigen is known for it. The sample belongs to a study of cytomegalovirus exposure and HLA in healthy donors. General study findings and limits: The classifier reportedly diagnosed cytomegalovirus status with high specificity and sensitivity. There were reportedly fewer N-insertions in an Asian-associated ancestry cluster than the roughly 670-donor mean, in a later analysis. Excluded: some indistinguishable V segments such as TRBV6-2 and TRBV6-3. Some highly shared sequence variants likely arose as a pipeline artifact.

The primer mix had 60 Vbeta and 13 Jbeta primers. TCRdb's table, derived via immunoSEQ multiplex PCR, lists solely in-frame clones and lacks some. The sample has 150,000 to 200,000 clones; roughly 77% are singletons. Germline CDR1 reads MGHRA; CDR2 reads YSYEKL. The CDR3 has 21 residues. With 1 base clipped from V and 1 base from J, the junction kept 19 bases outside the gene matches. This clonotype was sampled from a man aged 18 to 35 in good health and CMV-seropositive. The chain carries TRBV4-1 and TRBJ2-3, with 8 nucleotides matching TRBD1. Sample: PBMCs. The chain's CDR3 is CASSQAPYLTGVSGGTDTQYF. Written as DNA, the CDR3 is TGCGCCAGCAGCCAAGCGCCGTATCTGACAGGGGTGTCGGGAGGCACAGATACGCAGTATTTT.